This TCR beta chain appears in the sequencing data of a study of CD8 T cells in Susac syndrome. Turning to the study itself: Treatment at blood withdrawal was none, corticosteroids, or intravenous immunoglobulin alone in Susac syndrome patients.

Trimming stripped 0 bases from V and 3 bases from J, with 6 bases between. The V gene's germline CDR1 is SGDLS and CDR2 YYNGEE. The CDR3 extends over 13 amino acids. When the RNA was reverse transcribed, random hexamers were used with an input of about 0.5 to 1 ug. TCRdb itself ran the immunoSEQ multiplex PCR reads through MiXCR, one entry per CDR3 protein. Of around 80,000 distinct CDR3 sequences in the sample, roughly 94% were seen once. This chain joins TRBV9 and TRBJ2-5; no firm D call. The sequencing input was CD8+ T cells from PBMCs. This TCR was recovered from a human donor with Susac syndrome. The CDR3 DNA follows: TGTGCCAGCAGCGTAGACCGTAAAGAGACCCAGTACTTC. It codes for CASSVDRKETQYF.